This is a list of T cell receptor beta chains from one sample in a study of shared clonotypes between healthy human individuals. Method: immunoSEQ multiplex PCR; TCRdb's copy keeps in-frame clones and lacks some. This sample has 2 million to 3 million clones, with approximately 93% found just once. Sample: naive CD4+ T cells from PBMCs. The receptors originated from a man between 18 and 29 years old in good health. Some clones in this sample may be carry-over from other donors' samples. The CDR3 runs from the conserved cysteine through the conserved F or W. D genes are given only for firm matches. Some rows have no size entry. The others give once, few or many, or a class for an expanded clone.

v_gene: TRBV19; abundance: -; d_gene: -; j_gene: TRBJ1-5; CDR3nt: TGTGCCAGTAGTATGGTGGGCATTATCAATCAGCCCCAGCATTTT; CDR3aa: CASSMVGIINQPQHF
v_gene: TRBV5-6; abundance: -; d_gene: -; j_gene: TRBJ2-7; CDR3nt: TGTGCCAGCAGCTTGGCCGGTCGGGTGGGGTCCTACGAGCAGTACTTC; CDR3aa: CASSLAGRVGSYEQYF
v_gene: TRBV27; abundance: -; d_gene: TRBD2; j_gene: TRBJ2-2; CDR3nt: TGTGCCAGCAGTCCCGGGACTAGACCCACCGGGGAGCTGTTTTTT; CDR3aa: CASSPGTRPTGELFF
v_gene: TRBV2; abundance: -; d_gene: -; j_gene: TRBJ2-7; CDR3nt: TGTGCCAGCAGACTAACCCTCTACGAGCAGTACTTC; CDR3aa: CASRLTLYEQYF
v_gene: TRBV7-6; abundance: -; d_gene: TRBD2; j_gene: TRBJ2-1; CDR3nt: TGTGCCAGCAGCCCCTCTAGCGGGAATCTCGTAGGTTACAATGAGCAGTTCTTC; CDR3aa: CASSPSSGNLVGYNEQFF
v_gene: TRBV7-2; abundance: -; d_gene: -; j_gene: TRBJ1-2; CDR3nt: TGTGCCAGCAGCCTCTACCGACAGAAAAACTATGGCTACACCTTC; CDR3aa: CASSLYRQKNYGYTF
v_gene: TRBV25-1; abundance: once; d_gene: -; j_gene: TRBJ1-3; CDR3nt: TGTGCCAGCAGTTCCACAGGGTTCGGAAACACCATATATTTT; CDR3aa: CASSSTGFGNTIYF
v_gene: TRBV5-3; abundance: -; d_gene: -; j_gene: TRBJ2-3; CDR3nt: TGTGCCAGAAGCGCCCCCGGAGTAGATACGCAGTATTTT; CDR3aa: CARSAPGVDTQYF
v_gene: TRBV7-9; abundance: -; d_gene: TRBD1; j_gene: TRBJ1-2; CDR3nt: TGTGCCAGCAGCTTAGCCGGGACAGTGACTAACTATGGCTACACCTTC; CDR3aa: CASSLAGTVTNYGYTF
v_gene: TRBV18; abundance: once; d_gene: -; j_gene: TRBJ2-2; CDR3nt: TGTGCCAGCTCACCGCGAGGGATTTACACCGGGGAGCTGTTTTTT; CDR3aa: CASSPRGIYTGELFF
v_gene: TRBV27; abundance: -; d_gene: TRBD1; j_gene: TRBJ2-7; CDR3nt: TGTGCCAGCAGTTTTACGGGATCTTTCGGGACAGGGTCTTACGAGCAGTACTTC; CDR3aa: CASSFTGSFGTGSYEQYF
v_gene: TRBV27; abundance: -; d_gene: -; j_gene: TRBJ1-6; CDR3nt: TGTGCCGGTACAAGTCCGCCACCCCTCCACTTT; CDR3aa: CAGTSPPPLHF
v_gene: TRBV7-3; abundance: -; d_gene: -; j_gene: TRBJ2-1; CDR3nt: TGTGCCAGCAGCTTAGCAAGAGACAATGAGCAGTTCTTC; CDR3aa: CASSLARDNEQFF
v_gene: TRBV6-1; abundance: once; d_gene: TRBD1; j_gene: TRBJ2-7; CDR3nt: TGTGCCAGCAGAGAGACGGGACAGGGATCCTACGAGCAGTACTTC; CDR3aa: CASRETGQGSYEQYF
v_gene: TRBV7-2; abundance: -; d_gene: -; j_gene: TRBJ2-5; CDR3nt: TGTGCCAGCAGCTTAGTCGGGACCCAGTACTTC; CDR3aa: CASSLVGTQYF
v_gene: TRBV12-5; abundance: -; d_gene: -; j_gene: TRBJ2-5; CDR3nt: TGTGCTAGTGGTTCCTCACAGGGTCCCGAGACCCAGTACTTC; CDR3aa: CASGSSQGPETQYF
v_gene: TRBV20-1; abundance: -; d_gene: -; j_gene: TRBJ2-1; CDR3nt: TGCAGTGCTAGGGACTGGGATGAGCAGTTCTTC; CDR3aa: CSARDWDEQFF
v_gene: TRBV5-1; abundance: -; d_gene: -; j_gene: TRBJ1-1; CDR3nt: TGCGCCAGCTACGGCGCAGGGGATTCGAACACTGAAGCTTTCTTT; CDR3aa: CASYGAGDSNTEAFF
v_gene: TRBV18; abundance: -; d_gene: TRBD1; j_gene: TRBJ2-1; CDR3nt: TGTGCCAGCTCACCAGGGACAGGGCTGCAATATCTTGAGCAGTTCTTC; CDR3aa: CASSPGTGLQYLEQFF
v_gene: TRBV20-1; abundance: -; d_gene: -; j_gene: TRBJ2-1; CDR3nt: TGCAGTGCTAGCTTAGTCGAGCAGTTCTTC; CDR3aa: CSASLVEQFF
v_gene: TRBV18; abundance: -; d_gene: -; j_gene: TRBJ2-2; CDR3nt: TGTGCCAGCCATAAAAGGAACACCGGGGAGCTGTTTTTT; CDR3aa: CASHKRNTGELFF
v_gene: TRBV9; abundance: -; d_gene: -; j_gene: TRBJ2-1; CDR3nt: TGTGCCAGCAGCGTGGGGTGGTTATACAATGAGCAGTTCTTC; CDR3aa: CASSVGWLYNEQFF
v_gene: TRBV30; abundance: -; d_gene: -; j_gene: TRBJ1-3; CDR3nt: TGTGCCTGGAGTTCCTCCTCTGGAAACACCATATATTTT; CDR3aa: CAWSSSSGNTIYF